The clone carrying this T cell receptor beta chain was recorded at least ten times. No antigen is known for it. V shed 0 bases and J shed 1 base, with 10 bases lying between them. The CDR3 sequence is 15 residues long. Per the germline V gene, CDR1 is DFQATT and CDR2 is SNEGSKA (reference sequence). This entry is derived from a study of response to subunit inactivated influenza vaccine. Study-level results: Researchers suggested that each seasonal influenza vaccination recruits few new T cells.

TCRdb reanalysed the RT-PCR reads using MiXCR and keeps one entry per CDR3 protein. Of hundreds of thousands of distinct CDR3 sequences listed, 12% are singletons. The chain uses TRBV20-1 and TRBJ1-3; D gene ambiguous. The sequence came from a man aged 45-65 years who received an inactivated influenza vaccine. The source was non-naive T cells sorted from PBMCs, collected 14 to 15 days before vaccination. The CDR3 region is CSARDLAGSGNTIYF. CDR3 nucleotide sequence: TGCAGTGCTAGAGATCTCGCAGGTTCTGGAAACACCATATATTTT.